The TCR beta chain under discussion was sequenced for a study of T cells in localized non-small cell lung cancer. The table came from immunoSEQ multiplex PCR; TCRdb's copy has only in-frame clones and leaves some out. The sample consists of 70,000 to 95,000 clones, just over 90% of them appearing once. The CDR3 contains 13 residues. Germline V gives CDR1 SGHAT, CDR2 FQNNGV. Trimming took off 0 bases at V and 4 bases at J, with 3 bases between the two ends. Material: PBMCs, obtained before any cancer treatment. The TCR comes from a woman between 35 and 70 years old with stage II squamous cell lung carcinoma. The V gene is TRBV11-2, the J gene TRBJ2-2; D unclear. CDR3 protein: CASSLEFTGELFF. CDR3 nucleotide sequence: TGTGCCAGCAGCTTAGAGTTCACCGGGGAGCTGTTTTTT.